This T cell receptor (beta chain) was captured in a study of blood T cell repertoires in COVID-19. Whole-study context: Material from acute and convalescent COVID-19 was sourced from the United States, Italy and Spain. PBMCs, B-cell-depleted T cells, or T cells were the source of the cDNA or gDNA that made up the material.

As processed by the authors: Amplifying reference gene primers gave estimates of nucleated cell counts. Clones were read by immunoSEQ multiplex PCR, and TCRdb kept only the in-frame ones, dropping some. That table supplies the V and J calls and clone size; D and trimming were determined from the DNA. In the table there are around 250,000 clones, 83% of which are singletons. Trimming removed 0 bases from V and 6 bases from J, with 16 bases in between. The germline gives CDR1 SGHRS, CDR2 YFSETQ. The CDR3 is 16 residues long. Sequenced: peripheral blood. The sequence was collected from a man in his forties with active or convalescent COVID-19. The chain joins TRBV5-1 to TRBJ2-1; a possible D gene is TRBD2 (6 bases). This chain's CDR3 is CASSLDPGAMSNEQFF. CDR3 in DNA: TGCGCCAGCAGCTTGGACCCGGGAGCGATGTCCAATGAGCAGTTCTTC.